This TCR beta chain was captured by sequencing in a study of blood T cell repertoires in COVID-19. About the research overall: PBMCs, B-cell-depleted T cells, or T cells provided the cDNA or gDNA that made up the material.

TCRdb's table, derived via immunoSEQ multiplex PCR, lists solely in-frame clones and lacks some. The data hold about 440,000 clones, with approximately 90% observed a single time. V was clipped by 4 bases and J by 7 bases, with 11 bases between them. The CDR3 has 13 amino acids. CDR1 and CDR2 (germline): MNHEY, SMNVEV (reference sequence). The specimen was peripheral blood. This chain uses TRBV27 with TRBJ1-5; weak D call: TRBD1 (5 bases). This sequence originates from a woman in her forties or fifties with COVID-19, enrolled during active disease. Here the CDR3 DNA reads TGTGCCAGCAGTTCCAGGGCGTTGCAGCCCCAGCATTTT. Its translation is CASSSRALQPQHF.